The 14 T cell receptor beta chains below come from one sample, sequenced in a study of blood T cell repertoires in COVID-19. Generated by immunoSEQ multiplex PCR, the TCRdb table keeps only in-frame clones and is missing some. The repertoire consists of 290,000 or so clones, with about nine tenths occurring once and the leading ten covering around 2.2%. Sequences were obtained from peripheral blood. These receptors came from a woman aged 25 to 39 with COVID-19, enrolled during active disease.

This rearrangement joins TRBV18 to TRBJ1-2, with D possibly being TRBD1 (5 bases). Germline lookup yields CDR1 KGHSH and CDR2 LQKENI. There are 14 residues in the CDR3. Trimming left V 4 bases short and J 4 bases short, with 13 bases between. The CDR3, as DNA: TGTGCCAGCTCACGAGGGACTACTAGCTATGGCTACACCTTC. Encoded protein: CASSRGTTSYGYTF. Supplemented by reference TRBV18 and TRBJ1-2, the full variable domain reads NAGVMQNPRHLVRRRGQEARLRCSPMKGHSHVYWYRQLPEEGLKFMVYLQKENIIDESGMPKERFSAEFPKEGPSILRIQQVVRGDSAAYFCASSRGTTSYGYTFGSGTRLTVV.

Of note for this clone: At the DNA level, this CDR3 is encoded by other sequences in the same sample as well. The chain employs TRBV7-9 and TRBJ1-4; the match to TRBD1 covers 9 bases. This CDR3 contains 15 residues. Germline CDR1 and CDR2: SEHNR and FQNEAQ (reference sequence). Unmatched junction bases numbered 6, after V lost 5 bases and J lost 5 bases. This chain's CDR3 is CASSTTGGGNEKLFF. CDR3 in DNA: TGTGCCAGCAGCACCACAGGGGGCGGGAATGAAAAACTGTTTTTT. Complete variable domain (other parts from reference TRBV7-9 and TRBJ1-4): DTGVSQNPRHKITKRGQNVTFRCDPISEHNRLYWYRQTLGQGPEFLTYFQNEAQLEKSRLLSDRFSAERPKGSFSTLEIQRTEQGDSAMYLCASSTTGGGNEKLFFGSGTQLSVL.

V and J are TRBV23-1 and TRBJ1-6; tentative D call: TRBD1 (5 bases). TRBV23-1 is labeled an ORF, and its function is uncertain. Deletions cut 4 bases from V and 6 bases from J, with 22 bases between. The CDR3 spans 18 residues. The CDR3: CASSPFDRTPSCNSPLHF. As DNA, the CDR3 is TGCGCCAGCAGTCCTTTTGATCGGACACCCAGCTGTAATTCACCCCTCCACTTT.

The rearrangement joins TRBV5-1 to TRBJ1-1, with D perhaps matching TRBD1 (6 bases). CDR3 size: 15 residues. Germline values: CDR1 SGHRS, CDR2 YFSETQ. The V end was cut by 0 bases, the J end by 1 base, with 10 bases between. The CDR3 region is CASSLAGAQNTEAFF. CDR3 DNA: TGCGCCAGCAGCTTGGCAGGGGCTCAGAACACTGAAGCTTTCTTT.

In its sample, this clone was seen once. The chain couples TRBV7-3 to TRBJ1-3; no definite D call. This CDR3 is 16 amino acids long. Trimming took 3 bases from V and 0 from J, leaving 12 bases between them. Germline CDR1 is SGHTA and CDR2 is FQGTGA. In nucleotides, the CDR3 is TGTGCCAGCAGCTTCGTACAGTCTATCTCTGGAAACACCATATATTTT. This sequence encodes CASSFVQSISGNTIYF.

This chain connects TRBV18 to TRBJ2-2, with D unclear. Germline CDR1 KGHSH, CDR2 LQKENI. The V end was cut by 3 bases, the J end by 2 bases, with 13 bases between. This CDR3 has 16 residues. CDR3 region: CASSPILPHNTGELFF. The DNA for the CDR3 is TGTGCCAGCTCACCCATCCTACCCCATAACACCGGGGAGCTGTTTTTT.

The chain carries TRBV19 and TRBJ2-7; 8 bases agree with TRBD1. Germline V gene sequence: CDR1 LNHDA, CDR2 SQIVND (reference sequence). The CDR3 has 15 residues. Trimming cost V 6 bases and J 2 bases; bases outside gene matches: 9. The CDR3 is CASSYGQGSPYEQYF. The DNA for the CDR3 is TGTGCCAGTAGCTATGGACAGGGTAGTCCCTACGAGCAGTACTTC.

The CDR3 here is CASSEKPGLGPYEQYF. The CDR3 nucleotides read TGTGCCAGCAGTGAAAAACCGGGACTAGGACCTTACGAGCAGTACTTC. This sequence joins TRBV6-1 and TRBJ2-7, with TRBD2 identical over 8 bases. The CDR3 sequence is 16 residues long. Looked up from germline, CDR1 is MNHNS and CDR2 is SASEGT. V shed 2 bases, J shed 4 bases, and the junction held 10 bases outside the gene matches.

The J gene is TRBJ2-1, the V gene TRBV24-1; 8 nucleotides match TRBD2. Looked up from germline, CDR1 is KGHDR and CDR2 is SFDVKD. The CDR3 sequence is 12 residues long. The ends lost 9 bases at V and 9 bases at J; junction bases unmatched: 6. The CDR3 reads CATRGLAGEQFF. The CDR3 bases are TGTGCCACCCGCGGACTAGCTGGTGAGCAGTTCTTC.

V usage is TRBV6-4 and J usage is TRBJ1-5; D possibly corresponds to TRBD1 (6 bases). The V gene lost 6 bases and the J gene lost 3 bases, with 12 bases spanning the gap. The germline V gene has CDR1 MRHNA and CDR2 SNTAGT. The CDR3 runs to 14 residues. For the CDR3, the DNA is TGTGCCAGCAGAGAGAGGGGACACAATCAGCCCCAGCATTTT. It encodes CASRERGHNQPQHF.

V and J are TRBV28 and TRBJ2-3; D is possibly TRBD2 (5 bases). CDR3 size: 15 residues. Germline loops: CDR1 MDHEN, CDR2 SYDVKM. V gave up 7 bases and J gave up 6 bases, with 20 bases separating them. The CDR3 sequence is CASNLSLGPGDTQYF. Written as DNA, the CDR3 is TGTGCCAGCAACCTTAGTTTGGGCCCGGGGGATACGCAGTATTTT. Full variable domain (missing parts from reference TRBV28 and TRBJ2-3): DVKVTQSSRYLVKRTGEKVFLECVQDMDHENMFWYRQDPGLGLRLIYFSYDVKMKEKGDIPEGYSVSREKKERFSLILESASTNQTSMYLCASNLSLGPGDTQYFGPGTRLTVL.

This chain connects TRBV6-6 to TRBJ1-2; D uncertain. Germline V lookup: CDR1 MNHNY, CDR2 SVGAGI (reference sequence). The CDR3 has 14 amino acids. With 6 bases removed from V and 6 bases from J, the gap between germline ends came to 17 bases. CDR3 in amino acids: CASRPLSGQDGYTF. CDR3 sequence (DNA): TGTGCCAGCAGACCGCTAAGCGGGCAAGATGGCTACACCTTC.

The chain joins TRBV5-1 to TRBJ1-4; tentative D call: TRBD1 (6 bases). CDR1 SGHRS and CDR2 YFSETQ come from the germline V gene. Trimming took 3 bases from V and 7 from J, leaving 16 bases between them. The CDR3 contains 15 residues. DNA of the CDR3: TGCGCCAGCAGCTACGGAACAGGGATTGGTGAAAAACTGTTTTTT. Amino acids: CASSYGTGIGEKLFF.

The chain uses TRBV28 and TRBJ1-2; D not resolved. The V end was cut by 6 bases, the J end by 6 bases, with 8 bases between. The CDR3 has 11 residues. Germline assignment: CDR1 MDHEN and CDR2 SYDVKM. The CDR3 here is CASRRDDGYTF. The CDR3 DNA is TGTGCCAGCAGAAGAGATGATGGCTACACCTTC.